The 30 T cell receptor beta chains given below trace back to one sample, sequenced in a study of OX40 agonist ivuxolimab in advanced cancers. Clones were read by immunoSEQ multiplex PCR, and TCRdb kept only the in-frame ones, dropping some. The table records about 14,000 clones, about 90% of them present only once. The sequencing here drew on CD4+ or CD8+ T cells sorted from blood, taken in a trial of the OX40 agonist ivuxolimab. These receptors came from an adult with an advanced solid tumor such as melanoma, head and neck, liver or kidney cancer.

The V and J genes are TRBV25-1 and TRBJ1-1; a possible D gene is TRBD1 (6 bases). The ends were cut back, 6 bases at V and 1 base at J, with 9 bases in the middle. The CDR3 is 13 residues long. Germline V gene sequence: CDR1 MGHDK, CDR2 SYGVNS. CDR3 in amino acids: CASRLQGNTEAFF. The DNA of the CDR3 is TGTGCCAGCAGGTTACAGGGGAACACTGAAGCTTTCTTT.

As DNA, the CDR3 is TGTGCCAGCGCCAACTCCATGAACACTGAAGCTTTCTTT. It yields the protein CASANSMNTEAFF. This chain links TRBV9 with TRBJ1-1; D ambiguous. The CDR3 has 13 residues. Trimming stripped 7 bases from V and 0 bases from J, with 10 bases between. CDR1 SGDLS and CDR2 YYNGEE come from the germline V gene.

The chain links TRBV19 to TRBJ2-4; weak D call: TRBD1 (6 bases). The CDR3 has 13 residues. The V gene's germline CDR1 is LNHDA and CDR2 SQIVND (reference sequence). V was clipped by 5 bases and J by 8 bases, with 13 bases between them. The CDR3 here is CASSPGGGYIQYF. CDR3 bases: TGTGCCAGTAGTCCTGGGGGCGGATACATTCAGTACTTC.

The chain has TRBV7-9 and TRBJ1-2; possible D gene TRBD1, 6 bases. CDR1 is SEHNR and CDR2 is FQNEAQ in the germline V gene (reference sequence). V was shortened by 1 base and J by 5 bases, with 8 bases between the two germline ends. This CDR3 is built from 13 residues. In DNA form, the CDR3 reads TGTGCCAGCAGCTTAGGTGGACAGTATGGCTACACCTTC. Its translation: CASSLGGQYGYTF.

The chain uses TRBV6-4 and TRBJ1-6; D is unclear. This CDR3 region has 15 residues. Germline V gene lookup returns CDR1 MRHNA and CDR2 SNTAGT. V was pared by 0 bases and J by 6 bases, with 9 bases between. The CDR3 is CASSDSGELNSPLHF. The CDR3 DNA reads TGTGCCAGCAGTGACTCGGGAGAGCTTAATTCACCCCTCCACTTT.

The V call is TRBV4-3, the J call TRBJ2-1; D gene unclear. The germline V and J ends were trimmed by 0 bases and 7 bases, with 13 bases remaining between them. Germline V gene lookup returns CDR1 LGHNA and CDR2 YSLEER. The length of the CDR3 is 15 residues. CDR3 amino acids: CASSQDRGSFNEQFF. For the CDR3, the DNA is TGCGCCAGCAGCCAAGATAGAGGCAGTTTTAATGAGCAGTTCTTC.

J is TRBJ2-2 and V is TRBV29-1; no clear D. With 4 bases removed from V and 5 bases from J, the gap between germline ends came to 8 bases. The CDR3 runs to 12 residues. Germline CDR1 reads SQVTM; CDR2 reads ANQGSEA. The CDR3 bases are TGCAGCGTTGTCGCAGAGACCGGGGAGCTGTTTTTT. Protein sequence: CSVVAETGELFF.

This chain uses TRBV4-1 with TRBJ1-1; D uncertain. The V gene's germline CDR1 is MGHRA and CDR2 YSYEKL. The CDR3 length is 13 residues. V dropped 3 bases and J dropped 5 bases, with 10 bases sitting between them. For the CDR3, the DNA is TGCGCCAGCAGCCACTTTTCGGGGACTGAAGCTTTCTTT. Translated, it gives CASSHFSGTEAFF.

The chain uses TRBV11-2 and TRBJ1-2; 12 bases line up with TRBD1. The germline gives CDR1 SGHAT, CDR2 FQNNGV. This CDR3 spans 17 amino acids. V was clipped by 5 bases and J by 4 bases; unmatched bases: 11. The CDR3 sequence: CASSRPWDRGHLYGYTF. CDR3 coding DNA: TGTGCCAGCAGCCGACCCTGGGACAGGGGGCATCTCTATGGCTACACCTTC.

The CDR3 coding sequence is TGTGCCAGCAGTCATGACAGGGACACTGAAGCTTTCTTT. Its translation is CASSHDRDTEAFF. This chain uses TRBV6-5 with TRBJ1-1, with 7 bases aligning to TRBD1. The germline V gene encodes CDR1 MNHEY and CDR2 SVGAGI. The CDR3 sequence is 13 residues long. With 5 bases clipped from V and 3 bases from J, the junction kept 3 bases outside the gene matches.

The chain couples TRBV18 to TRBJ2-7; TRBD1 is a possible D gene (5 bases). The CDR3 is 15 residues long. Per germline, CDR1 KGHSH and CDR2 LQKENI. V gave up 1 base and J gave up 7 bases, with 17 bases separating them. The DNA for the CDR3 is TGTGCCAGCTCACCACTAGGGGAAGGCTCGGATGAGCAGTACTTC. It specifies CASSPLGEGSDEQYF.

This clone has just a few counts. V and J are TRBV6-4 and TRBJ2-1; the match to TRBD2 covers 8 bases. Germline values: CDR1 MRHNA, CDR2 SNTAGT. This CDR3 is 15 amino acids long. Losses at the gene ends were 3 bases for V and 4 bases for J; bases not matched to a gene: 5. CDR3 region: CASSEAAGDYNEQFF. CDR3 bases: TGTGCCAGCAGTGAAGCAGCGGGGGATTACAATGAGCAGTTCTTC.

This chain connects TRBV28 to TRBJ2-7; D is unresolved. There are 14 residues in the CDR3. V was shortened by 5 bases and J by 5 bases, with 16 bases between the two germline ends. Per the germline V gene, CDR1 is MDHEN and CDR2 is SYDVKM. The CDR3 nucleotides read TGTGCCAGCAGTAATAAGCGAGTGCAAGACGAGCAGTACTTC. It codes for CASSNKRVQDEQYF.

This clone was recorded once. This rearrangement joins TRBV7-3 to TRBJ1-3; D is uncertain. V lost 5 bases, J lost 0 bases, and 14 bases lay in between. The CDR3 is made up of 16 amino acids. Germline V gene data show CDR1 as SGHTA and CDR2 as FQGTGA. CDR3 region: CASSDGSRGSGNTIYF. The CDR3 region has the DNA TGTGCCAGCAGCGATGGATCCCGGGGCTCTGGAAACACCATATATTTT.

The chain links TRBV4-1 to TRBJ2-7; TRBD1 aligns across 7 bases. Trimming at V came to 0 bases and at J to 1 base, leaving 6 bases not matched to a gene. There are 16 residues in the CDR3. CDR1 and CDR2 (germline): MGHRA, YSYEKL. CDR3 coding DNA: TGCGCCAGCAGCCAAGACGCCGGGACAGTATCCTACGAGCAGTACTTC. It yields the protein CASSQDAGTVSYEQYF.

The gene calls are TRBV15 and TRBJ1-1; D unclear. This CDR3 spans 14 amino acids. Germline lookup yields CDR1 LNHNV and CDR2 YYDKDF (reference sequence). V lost 4 bases and J 5 bases, leaving 14 bases between the germline ends. In nucleotides, the CDR3 is TGTGCCACCAGCATAGGACGTCCACCGACTGAAGCTTTCTTT. Protein product: CATSIGRPPTEAFF.

The chain has TRBV4-3 and TRBJ1-2, with 8 bases lining up with TRBD1. This CDR3 has 13 amino acids. Germline V gives CDR1 LGHNA, CDR2 YSLEER. With V trimmed by 2 bases and J by 6 bases, 2 bases remained unmatched. DNA of the CDR3: TGCGCCAGCAGCCAACAGGGGGCAGATGGCTACACCTTC. Protein product: CASSQQGADGYTF.

This sequence joins TRBV5-6 and TRBJ1-2; D perhaps matches TRBD1 (6 bases). Per the germline V gene, CDR1 is SGHDT and CDR2 is YYEEEE. CDR3 size: 16 residues. The V and J ends lost 0 bases and 2 bases respectively, with 14 bases between them. This CDR3 reads CASSLEPPTGNYGYTF. The CDR3 coding sequence is TGTGCCAGCAGCTTGGAACCCCCGACAGGAAACTATGGCTACACCTTC.

This chain joins TRBV10-3 and TRBJ2-3; possibly TRBD1 for D (6 bases). CDR3 length: 14 amino acids. V lost 3 bases, J lost 7 bases, and 14 bases lay in between. Germline V gene sequence: CDR1 ENHRY, CDR2 SYGVKD. The CDR3 reads CAISDEGTSHTQYF. The CDR3, as DNA: TGTGCCATCAGTGATGAGGGGACATCTCATACGCAGTATTTT.

The CDR3 loop reads CASSRGRSSYNEQFF. The CDR3 nucleotides read TGTGCCAGCAGTCGGGGACGGAGCTCCTACAATGAGCAGTTCTTC. The rearrangement uses TRBV5-8 and TRBJ2-1, with D possibly being TRBD1 or TRBD2 (5 bases each). The CDR3 is 15 residues long. Germline loops: CDR1 SGHTS, CDR2 YDEGEE. Trimming took off 5 bases at V and 0 bases at J, with 12 bases between the two ends.

The gene calls are TRBV11-1 and TRBJ2-1; 11 nucleotides match TRBD2. Germline CDR1 is SGHAT and CDR2 is FQDESV (reference sequence). J lost 0 bases, V lost 0 bases, and 4 bases had no gene match. The CDR3 extends over 18 amino acids. CDR3 bases: TGTGCCAGCAGCTTAGCGGCGGGACTAGCGGACTCCTACAATGAGCAGTTCTTC. It yields the protein CASSLAAGLADSYNEQFF.

This clone was seen a handful of times. The same CDR3 arises from other DNA sequences in this sample as well. The chain combines TRBV6-1 with TRBJ2-3, with D perhaps given as TRBD1 or TRBD2 (6 bases each). The germline gives CDR1 MNHNS, CDR2 SASEGT. The CDR3 is made up of 16 amino acids. Between the trimmed V and J ends, which lost 2 bases and 4 bases, there was a span of 16 bases. CDR3 protein: CASSESPEGGSDTQYF. The CDR3 region has the DNA TGTGCCAGCAGTGAAAGCCCGGAGGGGGGTTCAGATACGCAGTATTTT.

The chain couples TRBV4-1 to TRBJ2-4; 10 bases align to TRBD1. V shed 5 bases and J 5 bases; nucleotides not matched to a gene: 6. CDR3 length equals 15 residues. CDR1 and CDR2 from the germline V gene are MGHRA and YSYEKL. CDR3 coding DNA: TGCGCCAGCAGCTCTGTCGGGACAGGGGAAAACATTCAGTACTTC. This translates into CASSSVGTGENIQYF.

This chain links TRBV7-2 with TRBJ2-7, with 7 bases fitting TRBD2. V was pared by 2 bases and J by 4 bases, with 8 bases of the junction left unmatched. CDR1 is SGHTA and CDR2 is FQGNSA in the germline V gene. CDR3 size: 15 residues. Here the CDR3 DNA reads TGTGCCAGCAGCTTATTCGGCGCGGGAGCGTACGAGCAGTACTTC. Translated: CASSLFGAGAYEQYF.

This chain connects TRBV11-2 to TRBJ1-2; no clear D gene. V dropped 0 bases and J dropped 8 bases, with 16 bases sitting between them. The CDR3 consists of 15 residues. Per germline, CDR1 SGHAT and CDR2 FQNNGV. CDR3 nucleotides: TGTGCCAGCAGCTTAGATCCCCGCCAGAGGCGGGGCTACACCTTC. Translating it yields CASSLDPRQRRGYTF.

The chain carries TRBV4-3 and TRBJ2-7; tentative D call: TRBD1 (7 bases). Germline V gene sequence: CDR1 LGHNA, CDR2 YSLEER. The ends were cut back, 2 bases at V and 5 bases at J, with 10 bases in the middle. The CDR3 totals 13 residues. The DNA of the CDR3 is TGCGCCAGCAGCCAATTCAGGGGGGACGAGCAGTACTTC. Translating it yields CASSQFRGDEQYF.

The chain carries TRBV9 and TRBJ1-2, with TRBD1 as a possible D gene (6 bases). V was pared by 3 bases and J by 6 bases, with 15 bases between. The CDR3 is 14 residues long. From germline, CDR1 is SGDLS and CDR2 YYNGEE. Here the CDR3 reads CASSAVRGSHGYTF. CDR3 in DNA: TGTGCCAGCAGCGCCGTCAGGGGTTCCCATGGCTACACCTTC.

This clone was recorded only once. The chain links TRBV6-4 to TRBJ2-7; 9 positions agree with TRBD2. Germline CDR1 MRHNA, CDR2 SNTAGT. The CDR3 runs to 13 residues. V was clipped by 3 bases and J by 4 bases; unmatched bases: 1. In DNA, the CDR3 is TGTGCCAGCAGTGAGCTAGCGGGGTACGAGCAGTACTTC. It encodes CASSELAGYEQYF.

The genes are TRBV7-9 and TRBJ1-1; TRBD1 might be the D (6 bases). This CDR3 has 15 amino acids. V was shortened by 5 bases and J by 7 bases, with 20 bases between the two germline ends. The germline V gene encodes CDR1 SEHNR and CDR2 FQNEAQ (reference sequence). The CDR3 is CASSKGGMGLGEAFF. The CDR3 DNA is TGTGCCAGCAGCAAAGGGGGTATGGGATTGGGTGAAGCTTTCTTT.

The chain links TRBV30 to TRBJ1-1, with unresolved D. The CDR3 is 11 residues long. CDR1 and CDR2 (germline): GTSNPN, SVGIG (reference sequence). Trimming took off 1 base at V and 5 bases at J, with 5 bases between the two ends. The CDR3 DNA sequence: TGTGCCTGGAGTGGGCGTACTGAAGCTTTCTTT. Translated: CAWSGRTEAFF.